Listed here are 11 T cell receptor beta chains from one sample, sequenced in a study of shared clonotypes between healthy human individuals (dated by TCRdb to the early 2020s). For the CD8 naive samples, CD45RO-negative cells were positively selected for CCR7, yielding a CD45RA+CCR7+ population from which TemRA cells were excluded. Libraries were constructed by the immunoSEQ multiplex PCR assay. Sourced from immuneACCESS, this table was stored by TCRdb with only in-frame sequences that have V and J called. A share of the clones is absent; for the studies checked, an unresolved V gene accounts for under half, and the remainder has no known explanation. Across this sample there are roughly 2 million clones, with 85% to 95% seen only once. The top ten hold about 1.1% of the sample. Sample: naive CD8+ T cells sorted from blood. Sample cell subset or site, as interpreted from the label and publication: CD45RA+CCR7+. The receptors shown here come from a man between 18 and 35 years old in good health.

The chain couples TRBV4-1 to TRBJ2-3; D gene unclear. This CDR3 has 14 residues. Germline CDR1 MGHRA, CDR2 YSYEKL. Trimming shortened V by 2 bases and J by 2 bases, and 8 bases separated the two germline ends. CDR3 nucleotides: TGCGCCAGCAGCCAACTGGACCTCACAGATACGCAGTATTTT. As protein: CASSQLDLTDTQYF.

The CDR3 loop reads CASSSPDRVNTEAFF. CDR3 DNA sequence: TGTGCCAGCAGTTCCCCGGACAGGGTGAACACTGAAGCTTTCTTT. This rearrangement joins TRBV25-1 to TRBJ1-1; 8 nucleotides match TRBD1. Germline assignment: CDR1 MGHDK and CDR2 SYGVNS. V gave up 5 bases and J gave up 0 bases; unmatched junction bases: 5. The CDR3 runs to 15 residues.

The V call is TRBV28, the J call TRBJ2-7, with D hard to call. Trimming removed 5 bases at V and 1 base at J, with 9 bases between. This CDR3 spans 13 amino acids. CDR1 is MDHEN and CDR2 is SYDVKM in the germline V gene. CDR3 residues: CASSPPVSYEQYF. The CDR3, as DNA: TGTGCCAGCAGTCCCCCAGTTTCCTACGAGCAGTACTTC.

The chain combines TRBV2 with TRBJ2-7, with D hard to call. The length of the CDR3 is 12 residues. Germline CDR1 is SNHLY and CDR2 is FYNNEI. Trimming removed 10 bases from V and 5 bases from J, with 15 bases in between. The CDR3 coding sequence is TGTGCCAATGGCGTCGGACCTAACGAGCAGTACTTC. Residues: CANGVGPNEQYF.

V is TRBV5-4 and J is TRBJ1-1, with D unclear. Germline-derived CDR1 and CDR2 are SGHNT and YYREEE (reference sequence). Trimming took 5 bases from V and 3 from J, leaving 11 bases between them. There are 13 residues in the CDR3. The chain's CDR3 is CASSKEGDTEAFF. The CDR3 bases are TGTGCCAGCAGTAAAGAGGGTGACACTGAAGCTTTCTTT. The whole variable domain, filled in from reference TRBV5-4 and TRBJ1-1, reads ETGVTQSPTHLIKTRGQQVTLRCSSQSGHNTVSWYQQALGQGPQFIFQYYREEENGRGNFPPRFSGLQFPNYSSELNVNALELDDSALYLCASSKEGDTEAFFGQGTRLTVV.

V gene TRBV10-2 combines with J gene TRBJ1-2; no clear D gene. V lost 6 bases to trimming and J lost 6 bases, with 5 bases between them. The CDR3 covers 10 residues. Per the germline V gene, CDR1 is WSHSY and CDR2 is SAAADI. The CDR3 here is CASRSHGYTF. DNA for the CDR3: TGCGCCAGCAGGAGTCATGGCTACACCTTC.

The CDR3 coding sequence is TGTGCCACCAAACTTCCCGAGACAGGGAACACTGAAGCTTTCTTT. This sequence encodes CATKLPETGNTEAFF. V and J are TRBV6-5 and TRBJ1-1, with a weak D call TRBD1 (6 bases). The V end was cut by 10 bases, the J end by 1 base, with 19 bases between. CDR1 and CDR2 from the germline V gene are MNHEY and SVGAGI. The CDR3 has 15 amino acids.

This clone was seen only once. The gene calls are TRBV11-1 and TRBJ1-4; D call uncertain. Germline lookup yields CDR1 SGHAT and CDR2 FQDESV (reference sequence). The V gene lost 2 bases and the J gene lost 6 bases, with 16 bases spanning the gap. The CDR3 length is 16 residues. The CDR3 region is CASSLSRAVFDEKLFF. CDR3 nucleotide sequence: TGTGCCAGCAGCTTATCAAGGGCAGTATTCGATGAAAAACTGTTTTTT.

The rearrangement uses TRBV25-1 and TRBJ1-2; D not certain. The CDR3 is 18 residues long. Germline V lookup: CDR1 MGHDK, CDR2 SYGVNS. Trimming pared 0 bases from V and 4 bases from J, leaving 21 bases between. The CDR3 spells CASSEYLVVPGGPYGYTF. CDR3 coding DNA: TGTGCCAGCAGTGAATATCTTGTGGTACCCGGAGGGCCCTATGGCTACACCTTC.

V is TRBV5-1 and J is TRBJ1-1, with 10 bases matching TRBD1. Trimming at V came to 0 bases and at J to 0 bases, leaving 2 bases not matched to a gene. There are 16 residues in the CDR3. CDR1 and CDR2 from the germline V gene are SGHRS and YFSETQ. DNA for the CDR3: TGCGCCAGCAGCTTGGGGGACAGGGGCATGAACACTGAAGCTTTCTTT. Translating gives CASSLGDRGMNTEAFF. Filled out from reference TRBV5-1 and TRBJ1-1, the complete variable domain reads KAGVTQTPRYLIKTRGQQVTLSCSPISGHRSVSWYQQTPGQGLQFLFEYFSETQRNKGNFPGRFSGRQFSNSRSEMNVSTLELGDSALYLCASSLGDRGMNTEAFFGQGTRLTVV.

CDR3 DNA: TGTGCCAGCAGCTTATATGGGTACACCGGGGAGCTGTTTTTT. Translation: CASSLYGYTGELFF. The chain recombines TRBV7-9 with TRBJ2-2; no firm D call. Trimming pared 2 bases from V and 3 bases from J, leaving 7 bases between. The germline V gene has CDR1 SEHNR and CDR2 FQNEAQ (reference sequence). This CDR3 has 14 residues.